The present entry profiles one T cell receptor beta chain with its context. The data originate from a study of blood T cell repertoires in COVID-19. Study context: Samples of COVID-19 (acute and convalescent) were obtained from the United States, Italy and Spain. From T cells, B-cell-depleted T cells, or PBMCs came the material, which was cDNA or gDNA.

How the authors handled the data: Amplification of reference gene primers was used by the study to estimate nucleated cell counts. Sequenced by immunoSEQ multiplex PCR; TCRdb stores in-frame clones only, minus some. Clone size and the V and J calls come from that table; the DNA yielded D and trimming. The sample contains 95,000 to 150,000 clones, 81% of which appear only once. J lost 10 bases, V lost 3 bases, and 9 bases had no gene match. CDR3 length: 15 residues. Germline values: CDR1 SGHTA, CDR2 FQGTGA. Sequencing was performed on peripheral blood. The chain employs TRBV7-3 and TRBJ2-1, with 10 bases that match TRBD2. This receptor was taken from a woman between 45 and 60 years old with acute or convalescent COVID-19. The CDR3 DNA reads as TGTGCCAGCAGCTTCTTAGCGGGGGGAATGTTGGAGCAGTTCTTC. This gives the protein CASSFLAGGMLEQFF.